This section outlines one T cell receptor beta chain sequence together with its context. Profiling relied on immunoSEQ multiplex PCR, and the TCRdb table lists in-frame clones only, not all of them. Of about 440,000 clones listed, less than 95% are singletons. The sample comes from a study of blood T cell repertoires in COVID-19. Study summary: Acute and convalescent COVID-19 samples came from the United States, Italy and Spain.

CDR1 is MNHEY, CDR2 SMNVEV, per germline (reference sequence). The CDR3 covers 16 residues. V lost 3 bases, J lost 4 bases, and 8 bases stayed unmatched. Participants were aged 18 to 89 years from about two dozen US areas. Recovered Cohort 3 donors showed two negative PCRs, clearance, or symptom resolution. The chain employs TRBV27 and TRBJ2-2, with 7 bases that match TRBD1. Sequenced: PBMCs or T cells enriched from blood (not recorded which). The receptor was isolated from a man between 18 and 35 years old who had recovered from COVID-19. The DNA of the CDR3 is TGTGCCAGCAGTTTCGGATTCGCAGGGGGCACCGGGGAGCTGTTTTTT. Encoded protein: CASSFGFAGGTGELFF.